This T cell receptor beta chain was retrieved from a study of blood T cells in healthy people across ages. The V end lost 0 bases, the J end lost 2 bases, and 9 bases lay between the germline ends. The CDR3 length is 15 residues. Germline lookup yields CDR1 LGHNA and CDR2 YNFKEQ. Primers used in a second PCR of about 7 to 12 cycles were a sample-barcoded 5' primer and a J-beta primer mix. TCRdb redid the calling of the 5' RACE reads with MiXCR, one entry per CDR3 protein. The repertoire holds about 730,000 distinct CDR3 sequences, with 40% to 45% as singletons. Healthy individuals of Caucasian origin from Russia, aged roughly 6 to 90, served as donors. Every sample yielded at least 6 million isolated PBMCs.

The source material was blood. The V gene is TRBV4-2, the J gene TRBJ2-3, with no clear D. The clonotype was recovered from an older woman in good health. DNA of the CDR3: TGTGCCAGCAGCCAAGAATCCCTTCACACAGATACGCAGTATTTT. Its protein is CASSQESLHTDTQYF.